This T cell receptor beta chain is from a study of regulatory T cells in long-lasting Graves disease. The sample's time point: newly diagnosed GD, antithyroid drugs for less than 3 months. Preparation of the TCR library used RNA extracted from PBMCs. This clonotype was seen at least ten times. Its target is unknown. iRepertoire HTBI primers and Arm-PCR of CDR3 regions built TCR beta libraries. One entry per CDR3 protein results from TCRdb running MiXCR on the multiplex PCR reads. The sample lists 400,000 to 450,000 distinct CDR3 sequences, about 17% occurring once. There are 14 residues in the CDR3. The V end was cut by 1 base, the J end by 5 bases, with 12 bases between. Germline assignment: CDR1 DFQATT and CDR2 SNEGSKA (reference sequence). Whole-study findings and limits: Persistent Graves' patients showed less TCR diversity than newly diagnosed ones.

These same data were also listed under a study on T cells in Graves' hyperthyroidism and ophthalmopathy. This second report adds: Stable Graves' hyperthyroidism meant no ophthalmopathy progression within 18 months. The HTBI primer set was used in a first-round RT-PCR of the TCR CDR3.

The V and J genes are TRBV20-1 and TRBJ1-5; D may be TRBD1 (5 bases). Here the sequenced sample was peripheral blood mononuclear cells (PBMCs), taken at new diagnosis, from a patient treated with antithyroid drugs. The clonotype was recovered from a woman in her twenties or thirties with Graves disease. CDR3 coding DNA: TGCAGTGCTAGAGCAGGGTCGGGTCATCAGCCCCAGCATTTT. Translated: CSARAGSGHQPQHF.